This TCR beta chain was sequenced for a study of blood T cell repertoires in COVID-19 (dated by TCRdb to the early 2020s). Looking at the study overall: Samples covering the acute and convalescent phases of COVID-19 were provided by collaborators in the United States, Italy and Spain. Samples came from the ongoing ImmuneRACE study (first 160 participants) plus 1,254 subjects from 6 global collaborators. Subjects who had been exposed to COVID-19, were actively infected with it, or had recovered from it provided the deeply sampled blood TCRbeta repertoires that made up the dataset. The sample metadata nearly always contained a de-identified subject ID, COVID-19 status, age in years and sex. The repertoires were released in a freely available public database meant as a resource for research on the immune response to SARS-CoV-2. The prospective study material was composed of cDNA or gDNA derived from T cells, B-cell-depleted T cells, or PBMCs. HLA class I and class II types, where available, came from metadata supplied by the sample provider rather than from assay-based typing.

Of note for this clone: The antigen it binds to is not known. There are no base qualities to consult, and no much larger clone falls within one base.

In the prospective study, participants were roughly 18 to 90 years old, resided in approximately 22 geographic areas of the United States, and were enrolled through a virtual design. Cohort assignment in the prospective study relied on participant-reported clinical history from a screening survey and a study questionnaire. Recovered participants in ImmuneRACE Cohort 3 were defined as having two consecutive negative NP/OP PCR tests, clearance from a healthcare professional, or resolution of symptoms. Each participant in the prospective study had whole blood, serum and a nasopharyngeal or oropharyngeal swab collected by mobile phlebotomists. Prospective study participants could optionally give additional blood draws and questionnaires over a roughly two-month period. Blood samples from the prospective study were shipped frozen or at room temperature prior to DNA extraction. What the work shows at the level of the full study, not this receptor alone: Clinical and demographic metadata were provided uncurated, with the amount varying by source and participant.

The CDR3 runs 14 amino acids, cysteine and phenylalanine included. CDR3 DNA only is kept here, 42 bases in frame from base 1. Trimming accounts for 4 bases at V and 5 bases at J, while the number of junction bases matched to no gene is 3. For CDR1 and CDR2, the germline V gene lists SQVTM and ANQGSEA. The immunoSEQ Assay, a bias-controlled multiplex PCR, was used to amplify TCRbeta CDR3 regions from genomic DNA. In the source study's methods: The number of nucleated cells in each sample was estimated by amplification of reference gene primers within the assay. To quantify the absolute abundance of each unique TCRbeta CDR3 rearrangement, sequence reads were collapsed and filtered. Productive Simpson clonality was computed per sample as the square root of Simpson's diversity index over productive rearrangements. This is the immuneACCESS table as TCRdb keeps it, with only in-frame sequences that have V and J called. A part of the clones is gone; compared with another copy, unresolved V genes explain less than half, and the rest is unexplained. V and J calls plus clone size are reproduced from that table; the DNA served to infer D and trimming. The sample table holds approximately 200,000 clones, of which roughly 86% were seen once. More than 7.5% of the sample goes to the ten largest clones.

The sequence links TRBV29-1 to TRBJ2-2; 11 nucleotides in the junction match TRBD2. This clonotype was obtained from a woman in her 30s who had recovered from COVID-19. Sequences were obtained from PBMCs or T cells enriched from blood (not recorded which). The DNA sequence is TGCAGCGTTGCACTAGCGGGAGTTACCGGGGAGCTGTTTTTT. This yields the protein CSVALAGVTGELFF.